The 6 T cell receptor beta chains listed next were all sequenced from one sample in a study of identical twins (dated by TCRdb to about 2016). Library preparation used 5' RACE. The sequencer listed for this sample is Illumina HiSeq 2000. TCRdb cleaned the public reads at Q25 with fastp, built clones with MiXCR and kept in-frame beta chains. Rows with a matching CDR3 protein are joined into one entry that keeps the most common DNA and genes. A total of hundreds of thousands of distinct CDR3 sequences appear in this sample, 18% of them only once. Of the sample, about 12% falls within the top ten clones. The same sample was also used in a study of T cells expressing NK-cell markers.

Sequenced input: PBMCs. The source is a woman younger than 30 in good health.

The V and J genes are TRBV12-3 or TRBV12-4 and TRBJ2-7; TRBD2 might be the D (5 bases). The CDR3 consists of 13 residues. The germline V and J ends were trimmed by 6 bases and 0 bases, with 9 bases remaining between them. The CDR3 loop is CASSDYNSYEQYF. CDR3 nucleotides: TGTGCCAGCAGCGACTACAACTCCTACGAGCAGTACTTC.

The J gene is TRBJ1-1, the V gene TRBV6-5; D possibly corresponds to TRBD1 (6 bases). This CDR3 has 15 amino acids. Trimming cost V 2 bases and J 0 bases, with 10 bases left between them. Germline-derived CDR1 and CDR2 are MNHEY and SVGAGI. The DNA of the CDR3 is TGTGCCAGCAGTTACCAGGACAGAATGAACACTGAAGCTTTCTTT. This sequence encodes CASSYQDRMNTEAFF.

This clonotype came up many times. The chain is built from TRBV18 and TRBJ2-2; a possible D gene is TRBD1 (6 bases). Per the germline V gene, CDR1 is KGHSH and CDR2 is LQKENI. Deletions cut 8 bases from V and 0 bases from J, with 10 bases between. The CDR3 spans 14 residues. As DNA, the CDR3 is TGTGCCAGCCCCGGGACATCGAACACCGGGGAGCTGTTTTTT. Amino acids: CASPGTSNTGELFF.

The V and J genes are TRBV25-1 and TRBJ2-7; 11 positions agree with TRBD1. The CDR3 extends over 15 amino acids. V shed 4 bases and J 7 bases; nucleotides not matched to a gene: 9. Germline CDR1 reads MGHDK; CDR2 reads SYGVNS. Here the CDR3 DNA reads TGTGCCAGCAGTGGCCTATGGACAGGGGGCTGGGAGCAGTACTTC. The encoded protein is CASSGLWTGGWEQYF.

The chain employs TRBV9 and TRBJ2-1, with TRBD2 matching over 7 bases. Germline trimming cut 4 bases from V and 4 bases from J; bases unmatched to any gene: 8. Germline lookup yields CDR1 SGDLS and CDR2 YYNGEE. The CDR3 is made up of 15 amino acids. The CDR3 loop is CASSQSGAVYNEQFF. CDR3 in DNA: TGTGCCAGCAGCCAAAGCGGGGCGGTATACAATGAGCAGTTCTTC. The full variable domain, completed using reference TRBV9 and TRBJ2-1, is DSGVTQTPKHLITATGQRVTLRCSPRSGDLSVYWYQQSLDQGLQFLIQYYNGEERAKGNILERFSAQQFPDLHSELNLSSLELGDSALYFCASSQSGAVYNEQFFGPGTRLTVL.

This clonotype was picked up a small number of times. This chain uses TRBV5-1 with TRBJ2-1; 7 bases are shared with TRBD2. Germline CDR1 is SGHRS and CDR2 is YFSETQ. The CDR3 consists of 16 residues. The V and J ends lost 1 base and 5 bases, in that order; junction bases with no gene match: 9. CDR3 region: CASSLFVGTTNNEQFF. DNA for the CDR3: TGCGCCAGCAGCTTGTTCGTTGGGACTACAAACAATGAGCAGTTCTTC.